This T cell receptor (beta chain) was retrieved from a study of IL-32 and malignant T cell survival in cutaneous lymphoma (dated by TCRdb to the early 2020s). In the study overall: Whether the surviving TCR Vbeta+ T cells in IL-32 cultures were the malignant clone rather than benign T cells sharing that Vbeta was tested by high-throughput TCR sequencing. A couple of CTCL donors were studied by high-throughput TCR sequencing, confirming IL-32beta supported malignant T cell survival in vitro.

The QIAamp DNA Mini kit was used to extract genomic DNA, which was then profiled by immunoSEQ with roughly 90-450 ng of DNA template. TCRdb obtained this table from immuneACCESS and retained in-frame rearrangements with V and J assigned. These tables miss some clones; where compared with another copy, unresolved V genes account for less than half of the shortfall, and the remainder is unexplained. The sample data list 1,000 or so clones, and approximately 84% of these were observed just once. Roughly 0.67% of the sample is taken by the ten largest. Regarding this clone: Its binding antigen is unknown. One base away there is no much larger clone; base qualities are not given.

From the cysteine through the phenylalanine, the CDR3 covers 14 amino acids. Only the CDR3 region is kept as DNA, spanning 42 bases read in frame from base 1. The germline V gene gives CDR1 as SGHTS and CDR2 as YDEGEE. V was cut back by 1 base and J by 1 base, leaving a gap of 8 bases between them. What the work shows at the level of the full study, not this receptor alone: The kinetics of enhanced malignant T cell survival in culture differed somewhat between CTCL blood donors. IL-32beta appeared to support malignant T cell survival in vitro by inducing large CD14+ antigen-presenting cells that reduced apoptosis. The exact culture duration for the TCR-sequenced samples was not stated in the methods. Persistence of malignant T cell TCRs after in vitro culture with IL-32beta was shown by TCR sequencing.

Blood samples were obtained from patients with leukemic cutaneous T cell lymphoma (Sezary syndrome) who were treated at a US cutaneous lymphoma program. Peripheral blood mononuclear cells were isolated from patient blood by Ficoll centrifugation. The source of this sequence is a human donor with cutaneous T cell lymphoma. The chain couples TRBV5-8 to TRBJ1-1, with no reliable assignment of the D segment. Specimen: blood, collected on day 0. The nucleotide sequence reads TGTGCCAGCAGCTTGCGGCCGGAGAACACTGAAGCTTTCTTT. Its protein reads: CASSLRPENTEAFF.